This T cell receptor beta chain came from a study of technical replicates of blood from several donors. The assay was immunoSEQ multiplex PCR, and TCRdb's table has in-frame clones only and misses some. The repertoire holds 45,000 to 55,000 clones, with roughly 94% as singletons. Germline V CDR1 and CDR2: SEHNR, FQNEAQ (reference sequence). The CDR3 sequence is 19 residues long. Trimming at V came to 3 bases and at J to 5 bases, leaving 16 bases not matched to a gene. The origin of this receptor is a human donor in good health. Sequenced sample: T cells isolated from PBMCs. The rearrangement links TRBV7-9 to TRBJ2-3; 11 bases agree with TRBD2. The CDR3 region is CASSFLDLVLAGERDTQYF. The CDR3 DNA follows: TGTGCCAGCAGCTTCTTGGATTTGGTACTAGCGGGAGAGCGAGATACGCAGTATTTT.